This T cell receptor beta chain derives from a study of blood T cell repertoires in COVID-19. On the study more broadly: Both acute and convalescent COVID-19 samples were obtained from the United States, Italy and Spain.

Measured with immunoSEQ multiplex PCR; TCRdb has only the in-frame clones, and not every one. There are about 40,000 clones in the sample; more than 75% occur only once, and around 27% lies in the top ten. Germline trimming cut 6 bases from V and 4 bases from J; bases unmatched to any gene: 19. Germline V gene lookup returns CDR1 MNHEY and CDR2 SMNVEV (reference sequence). This CDR3 region has 18 residues. Specimen: peripheral blood. The chain has TRBV27 and TRBJ1-2; 8 nucleotides align to TRBD1. This TCR was recovered from a man older than 75 with acute or convalescent COVID-19. CDR3 bases: TGTGCCAGCAGATCACCGGACAGGGAAAGGAGAGAGATCTATGGCTACACCTTC. This encodes CASRSPDRERREIYGYTF.